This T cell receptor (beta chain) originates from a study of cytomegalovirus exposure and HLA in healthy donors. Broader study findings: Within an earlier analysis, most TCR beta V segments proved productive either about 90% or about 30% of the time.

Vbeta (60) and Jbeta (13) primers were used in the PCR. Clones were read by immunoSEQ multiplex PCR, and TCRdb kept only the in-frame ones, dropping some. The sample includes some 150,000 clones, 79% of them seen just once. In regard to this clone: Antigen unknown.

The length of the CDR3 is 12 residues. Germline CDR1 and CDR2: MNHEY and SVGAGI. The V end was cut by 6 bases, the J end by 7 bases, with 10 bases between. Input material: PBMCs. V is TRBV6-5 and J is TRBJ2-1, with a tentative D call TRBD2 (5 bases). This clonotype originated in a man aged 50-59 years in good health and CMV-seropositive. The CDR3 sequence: CASRQRLNEQFF. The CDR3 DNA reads TGTGCCAGCAGGCAGCGACTAAATGAGCAGTTCTTC.